Included here is one T cell receptor (beta chain) sequence, with context. The data originate from a study of cytomegalovirus exposure and HLA in healthy donors. Primers: 60 Vbeta forward and 13 Jbeta reverse. The protocol was immunoSEQ multiplex PCR, while the TCRdb copy is restricted to in-frame clones and leaves out a portion. Across approximately 120,000 clones, the top ten clones capture roughly 2% of the sample. Germline CDR1 SEHNR, CDR2 FQNEAQ (reference sequence). The junction had 2 bases not matched to a gene; V was cut back by 0 bases and J by 1 base. This CDR3 has 15 residues. The V call is TRBV7-9, the J call TRBJ1-1; 7 nucleotides match TRBD1. The receptor comes from an older woman in good health and CMV-seronegative. Sequenced input: PBMCs. The CDR3 region is CASSLAWDRNTEAFF. The CDR3 region has the DNA TGTGCCAGCAGCTTAGCTTGGGACAGGAACACTGAAGCTTTCTTT.